This paragraph covers one T cell receptor beta chain sequence. In the authors' workflow: Reference gene primer amplification gave nucleated cell count estimates. This table comes from immunoSEQ multiplex PCR, and its TCRdb copy is limited to in-frame clones, with some not included. That table supplies the V and J calls and clone size; D and trimming were determined from the DNA. The sample consists of about 44,000 clones, 82% of them appearing once. V dropped 5 bases and J dropped 0; count of bases not matched to a gene: 11. Germline CDR1 reads MNHEY; CDR2 reads SVGEGT. This CDR3 spans 18 amino acids. This record comes from a study of blood T cell repertoires in COVID-19. Background on the study: Researchers got acute and convalescent COVID-19 samples from the United States, Italy and Spain. In each case, the material was cDNA or gDNA derived from T cells, B-cell-depleted T cells, or PBMCs.

Material for sequencing was peripheral blood. This sequence was found in a woman aged 70 to 79 with acute or convalescent COVID-19. The chain is built from TRBV6-2 or TRBV6-3 and TRBJ1-5, with 9 bases identical to TRBD1. CDR3 nucleotide sequence: TGTGCCAGCAGTCAAATACAGGGGGCCAAGTATAGCAATCAGCCCCAGCATTTT. This translates into CASSQIQGAKYSNQPQHF.